This T cell receptor beta chain came from a study of blood T cells in healthy people across ages. Peripheral blood was drawn, about 9.7 milliliters per donor. Per sample, extraction of total RNA gave at least 5.5 micrograms in every case. The CDR3 runs 15 residues. Germline V gene lookup returns CDR1 SGHTA and CDR2 FQGTGA. The junction had 8 bases not matched to a gene; V was cut back by 5 bases and J by 7 bases. As regards this clonotype: The antigen is not known.

Broader study findings: Without sorted subsets, naive and antigen-experienced compartments could not be conclusively compared.

PCR was performed a second time for 7 to 11 cycles using a sample-barcoded 5' primer and a J-beta primer mix. Each cDNA molecule was tagged by a template-switch adaptor that had 12 random nucleotides. TCRdb analysed the 5' RACE reads with MiXCR anew, one entry per CDR3 protein. Among about 770,000 distinct CDR3 sequences listed, around 45% were seen once. Sequencing input: blood. This chain joins TRBV7-3 and TRBJ1-6; 7 nucleotides align to TRBD1. The TCR was taken from a man aged 55 to 70 in good health. The CDR3 nucleotides are TGTGCCAGCAGCATAGGGACAGTTGCGAATTCACCCCTCCACTTT. Its translation: CASSIGTVANSPLHF.